The 26 T cell receptor beta chains below were found in one sample sequenced in a study of shared clonotypes between healthy human individuals. Repertoires were generated with immunoSEQ multiplex PCR, while TCRdb's copy carries only in-frame clones and drops some. Here the sample spans 2 million to 2.5 million clones, 93% being singletons. The sequenced material came from naive CD4+ T cells from PBMCs. Sample subset: CD45RA+ positively selected. Receptor source: a man aged 18 to 35 in good health. Some clones in this sample may be carry-over from other donors' samples.

This clone has only one observation. This chain connects TRBV15 to TRBJ2-3, with D maybe TRBD2 (6 bases). The CDR3 sequence is 15 residues long. Germline CDR1 reads LNHNV; CDR2 reads YYDKDF (reference sequence). V shed 0 bases and J shed 2 bases, with 9 bases lying between them. DNA of the CDR3: TGTGCCACCAGCAGAGATTGGCGGGACACAGATACGCAGTATTTT. It is translated as CATSRDWRDTDTQYF.

The rearrangement links TRBV10-2 to TRBJ2-3; D is perhaps TRBD2 (6 bases). The CDR3 has 17 residues. The germline V gene encodes CDR1 WSHSY and CDR2 SAAADI. Trimming took 3 bases from V and 0 from J, leaving 16 bases between them. In DNA, the CDR3 is TGCGCCAGCAGTGACGGGGTGGCGGGGACTAGCACAGATACGCAGTATTTT. This gives the protein CASSDGVAGTSTDTQYF.

The chain joins TRBV28 to TRBJ2-1, with 16 bases that match TRBD2. The CDR3 length is 16 residues. The V gene end was trimmed by 6 bases and the J gene end by 7 bases; junction bases not matched to a gene: 6. The V gene's germline CDR1 is MDHEN and CDR2 SYDVKM. CDR3 in DNA: TGTGCCAGCAGGGGACTAGCGGGAGGGAATTGGAATGAGCAGTTCTTC. Protein: CASRGLAGGNWNEQFF.

A word on this clone: This sample also contains other DNA sequences that code for the same CDR3. V usage is TRBV18 and J usage is TRBJ2-1; possibly TRBD1 for D (6 bases). This CDR3 region has 15 residues. From germline, CDR1 is KGHSH and CDR2 LQKENI. Trimming took off 3 bases at V and 0 bases at J, with 9 bases between the two ends. In DNA, the CDR3 is TGTGCCAGCTCACCCCAGACAGGCTCCTACAATGAGCAGTTCTTC. This encodes CASSPQTGSYNEQFF.

V and J are TRBV2 and TRBJ2-1, with D possibly TRBD1 on 5 matching bases. CDR1 is SNHLY, CDR2 FYNNEI, per germline. The CDR3 sequence is 14 residues long. V gave up 4 bases and J gave up 9 bases, with 16 bases separating them. The CDR3 loop is CASSGRVRVGEQFF. The DNA of the CDR3 is TGTGCCAGCAGTGGCAGGGTCCGGGTGGGTGAGCAGTTCTTC.

Regarding this clone: The sample contains more than one DNA sequence encoding this CDR3. The rearrangement uses TRBV5-1 and TRBJ2-7, with D possibly being TRBD2 (5 bases). Trimming removed 4 bases from V and 0 bases from J, with 8 bases in between. Germline V gene sequence: CDR1 SGHRS, CDR2 YFSETQ. CDR3 length equals 13 residues. CDR3 nucleotide sequence: TGCGCCAGCAGCCGAGGGAGCTCCTACGAGCAGTACTTC. Amino acids: CASSRGSSYEQYF.

This clone was seen a single time. The chain has TRBV28 and TRBJ1-4; a possible D gene is TRBD1 (5 bases). The V gene's germline CDR1 is MDHEN and CDR2 SYDVKM. V was trimmed by 11 bases and J by 7 bases, leaving 20 bases between them. The length of the CDR3 is 14 residues. The CDR3 nucleotides read TGTGCCGGGAAGGGCAGGGTCTCAGGTGAAAAACTGTTTTTT. Translating gives CAGKGRVSGEKLFF.

The chain has TRBV25-1 and TRBJ2-3; D is ambiguous. Per the germline V gene, CDR1 is MGHDK and CDR2 is SYGVNS. The CDR3 is 12 amino acids. Trimming took off 8 bases at V and 1 base at J, with 7 bases between the two ends. CDR3 residues: CASGLGTDTQYF. CDR3 bases: TGTGCCAGCGGGCTGGGCACAGATACGCAGTATTTT.

The rearrangement joins TRBV27 to TRBJ2-2; 12 nucleotides agree with TRBD2. This CDR3 is 17 amino acids long. Germline V lookup: CDR1 MNHEY, CDR2 SMNVEV (reference sequence). J gave up 6 bases and V 2 bases, and 7 bases lay outside the gene matches. This CDR3 reads CASSLRLTSGRAGELFF. CDR3 nucleotide sequence: TGTGCCAGCAGTTTACGCCTGACTAGCGGGAGAGCCGGGGAGCTGTTTTTT.

The V call is TRBV10-3, the J call TRBJ2-2, with a weak D call TRBD2 (6 bases). Germline lookup yields CDR1 ENHRY and CDR2 SYGVKD. Trimming left V 0 bases short and J 7 bases short, with 12 bases between. CDR3 length equals 15 residues. For the CDR3, the DNA is TGTGCCATCAGTGAGTCCCCGGGGGTCGGCGGGGAGCTGTTTTTT. Translation: CAISESPGVGGELFF.

The chain employs TRBV6-5 and TRBJ2-1; D gene ambiguous. Germline lookup yields CDR1 MNHEY and CDR2 SVGAGI. The CDR3 contains 12 residues. V was shortened by 6 bases and J by 12 bases, with 15 bases between the two germline ends. The CDR3 region is CASSSLRSGQFF. In DNA form, the CDR3 reads TGTGCCAGCAGCTCACTTCGTAGTGGGCAGTTCTTC.

J is TRBJ2-3 and V is TRBV7-2; 7 bases match TRBD2. Germline assignment: CDR1 SGHTA and CDR2 FQGNSA. CDR3 length: 15 residues. V lost 2 bases to trimming and J lost 4 bases; unmatched junction nucleotides: 6. In DNA, the CDR3 is TGTGCCAGCAGCTTACGGGCGGGAGATCCAGATACGCAGTATTTT. It yields the protein CASSLRAGDPDTQYF.

This clone was observed a single time. The chain carries TRBV25-1 and TRBJ2-3, with D perhaps being TRBD1 or TRBD2 (6 bases each). The V and J ends lost 3 bases and 4 bases respectively, with 14 bases between them. CDR3 length: 15 residues. CDR1 and CDR2 from the germline V gene are MGHDK and SYGVNS. CDR3: CASSELGGAADTQYF. In DNA form, the CDR3 reads TGTGCCAGCAGTGAGCTGGGGGGCGCGGCAGATACGCAGTATTTT.

V and J are TRBV28 and TRBJ2-2; 9 bases agree with TRBD1. The CDR3 covers 16 residues. CDR1 MDHEN and CDR2 SYDVKM come from the germline V gene. The V segment lost 4 bases and the J segment 5 bases; nucleotides outside the gene matches: 8. The CDR3 DNA reads as TGTGCCAGCAGTTCAACCGGGACAGGGATGACCGGGGAGCTGTTTTTT. Translated: CASSSTGTGMTGELFF.

This chain links TRBV27 with TRBJ2-3; D is undetermined. Between the trimmed V and J ends, which lost 5 bases and 3 bases, there was a span of 9 bases. The CDR3 covers 13 residues. Per germline, CDR1 MNHEY and CDR2 SMNVEV (reference sequence). CDR3 sequence (DNA): TGTGCCAGCAGTGGTCTTTGGACAGATACGCAGTATTTT. Its protein is CASSGLWTDTQYF.

Here the CDR3 reads CASSGPGGADTQYF. The CDR3 DNA reads TGTGCCAGCAGTGGACCCGGTGGGGCAGATACGCAGTATTTT. The chain uses TRBV6-1 and TRBJ2-3; no definite D call. V was trimmed by 4 bases and J by 4 bases, leaving 12 bases between them. The CDR3 spans 14 residues. The germline CDR1 and CDR2 sequences are MNHNS and SASEGT.

The chain couples TRBV5-1 to TRBJ2-1; D is undetermined. Germline V gene lookup returns CDR1 SGHRS and CDR2 YFSETQ. This CDR3 region has 14 residues. Trimming stripped 0 bases from V and 8 bases from J, with 12 bases between. The DNA of the CDR3 is TGCGCCAGCAGCTTGGGGCAGAATTTGGATGAGCAGTTCTTC. Translation: CASSLGQNLDEQFF.

The chain joins TRBV29-1 to TRBJ2-1, with TRBD1 matching over 10 bases. V shed 4 bases and J 5 bases; nucleotides not matched to a gene: 8. Germline CDR1 and CDR2: SQVTM and ANQGSEA. CDR3 length: 15 amino acids. The CDR3 loop is CSVGPGTGDDNEQFF. The CDR3, as DNA: TGCAGCGTTGGTCCTGGGACAGGGGATGACAATGAGCAGTTCTTC.

This rearrangement joins TRBV11-1 to TRBJ2-6; D is uncertain. The germline V and J ends were trimmed by 5 bases and 0 bases, with 14 bases remaining between them. The CDR3 sequence is 17 residues long. Germline CDR1 is SGHAT and CDR2 is FQDESV (reference sequence). CDR3 residues: CASSPRVGPSGANVLTF. CDR3 sequence (DNA): TGTGCCAGCAGCCCCCGGGTCGGGCCCTCTGGGGCCAACGTCCTGACTTTC.

Concerning this clone itself: Additional DNA sequences in this sample encode the identical CDR3. The genes are TRBV7-3 and TRBJ2-2; TRBD2 agrees at 9 bases. This CDR3 is 16 amino acids long. With 4 bases clipped from V and 0 bases from J, the junction kept 3 bases outside the gene matches. Germline V gene lookup returns CDR1 SGHTA and CDR2 FQGTGA. Written as DNA, the CDR3 is TGTGCCAGCAGCTCGACTAGCGGAGCGAACACCGGGGAGCTGTTTTTT. Amino acid sequence: CASSSTSGANTGELFF.

The CDR3 here is CASVGQGGSYEQYF. The CDR3 DNA reads TGTGCCAGCGTTGGACAGGGTGGGTCCTACGAGCAGTACTTC. The chain recombines TRBV28 with TRBJ2-7; the match to TRBD1 covers 8 bases. The V and J ends lost 8 bases and 1 base, in that order; junction bases with no gene match: 7. This CDR3 spans 14 amino acids. Germline values: CDR1 MDHEN, CDR2 SYDVKM.

This sequence joins TRBV5-8 and TRBJ1-1, with 7 bases identical to TRBD1. Germline assignment: CDR1 SGHTS and CDR2 YDEGEE. V lost 3 bases to trimming and J lost 5 bases; unmatched junction nucleotides: 7. There are 14 residues in the CDR3. The CDR3 nucleotides are TGTGCCAGCAGCTACGACAGGGTTGCGACTGAAGCTTTCTTT. It encodes CASSYDRVATEAFF.

In this sample, this clone turned up once. The CDR3 reads CASSLETGLGQPQHF. The DNA of the CDR3 is TGTGCCAGCAGCTTAGAAACAGGGCTTGGCCAGCCCCAGCATTTT. The rearrangement uses TRBV7-9 and TRBJ1-5; D is perhaps TRBD1 (6 bases). Germline loops: CDR1 SEHNR, CDR2 FQNEAQ (reference sequence). Trimming took 1 base from V and 7 from J, leaving 14 bases between them. This CDR3 contains 15 residues.

The rearrangement uses TRBV11-2 and TRBJ1-6; D not resolved. Trimming cost V 5 bases and J 5 bases, with 13 bases left between them. CDR1 is SGHAT and CDR2 is FQNNGV in the germline V gene. This CDR3 has 15 amino acids. The CDR3 DNA sequence: TGTGCCAGCAGCCATGAGTCAGCGGATAATTCACCCCTCCACTTT. Translating it yields CASSHESADNSPLHF. Full variable domain (rest looked up from reference TRBV11-2 and TRBJ1-6): EAGVAQSPRYKIIEKRQSVAFWCNPISGHATLYWYQQILGQGPKLLIQFQNNGVVDDSQLPKDRFSAERLKGVDSTLKIQPAKLEDSAVYLCASSHESADNSPLHFGNGTRLTVT.

V usage is TRBV27 and J usage is TRBJ2-3; D not certain. Trimming left V 8 bases short and J 2 bases short, with 11 bases between. From germline, CDR1 is MNHEY and CDR2 SMNVEV (reference sequence). This CDR3 is built from 13 residues. The CDR3: CASAHFSTDTQYF. As DNA, the CDR3 is TGTGCCAGCGCTCACTTTTCCACAGATACGCAGTATTTT.

The J gene is TRBJ1-5, the V gene TRBV7-9; D ambiguous. Germline V CDR1 and CDR2: SEHNR, FQNEAQ (reference sequence). The CDR3 length is 13 residues. V dropped 3 bases and J dropped 5 bases, with 8 bases sitting between them. The CDR3 bases are TGTGCCAGCAGCTTTACACACGATCAGCCCCAGCATTTT. Amino acid sequence: CASSFTHDQPQHF.